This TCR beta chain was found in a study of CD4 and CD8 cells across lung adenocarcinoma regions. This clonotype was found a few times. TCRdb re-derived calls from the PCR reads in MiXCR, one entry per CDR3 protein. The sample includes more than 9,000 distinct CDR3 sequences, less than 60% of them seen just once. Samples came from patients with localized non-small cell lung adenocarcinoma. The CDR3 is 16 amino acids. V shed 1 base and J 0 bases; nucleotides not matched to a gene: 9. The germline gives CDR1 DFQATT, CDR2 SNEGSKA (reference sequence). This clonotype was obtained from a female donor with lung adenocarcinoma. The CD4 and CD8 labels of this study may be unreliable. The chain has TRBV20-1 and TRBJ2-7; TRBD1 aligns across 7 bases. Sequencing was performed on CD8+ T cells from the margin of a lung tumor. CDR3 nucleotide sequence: TGCAGTGCTAGAGTCGGGGTGACAGGGTACTCCTACGAGCAGTACTTC. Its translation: CSARVGVTGYSYEQYF.